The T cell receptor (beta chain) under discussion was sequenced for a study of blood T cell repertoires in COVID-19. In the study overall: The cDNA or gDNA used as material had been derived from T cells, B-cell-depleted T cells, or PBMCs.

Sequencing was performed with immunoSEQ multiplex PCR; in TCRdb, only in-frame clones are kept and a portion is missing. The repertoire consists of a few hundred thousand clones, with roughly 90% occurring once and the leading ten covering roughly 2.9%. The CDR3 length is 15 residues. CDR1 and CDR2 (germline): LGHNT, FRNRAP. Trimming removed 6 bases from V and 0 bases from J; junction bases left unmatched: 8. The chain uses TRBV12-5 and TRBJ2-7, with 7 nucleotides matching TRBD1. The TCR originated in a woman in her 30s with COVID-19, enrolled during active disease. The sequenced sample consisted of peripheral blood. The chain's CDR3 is CASGYEDRFSYEQYF. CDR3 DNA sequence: TGTGCTAGTGGCTACGAGGACAGGTTCTCCTACGAGCAGTACTTC.